These 25 T cell receptor beta chains came from one sample sequenced in a study of tumor and adjacent non-tumor tissue in lung cancer (dated by TCRdb to 2016 to 2018). The library came from multiplex PCR. Sequencing was carried out with an Illumina HiSeq 2500. TCRbeta libraries were constructed through three rounds of nested PCR with primers (Table S4) according to protocols modified from ARM-PCR. The public reads were run again by TCRdb, first through fastp at Q25 and then through MiXCR, and only productive beta chains were kept. Rows merge per CDR3 protein into single entries with the most common DNA and genes. This sample has approximately 120,000 distinct CDR3 sequences in its table, and approximately 71% of those were observed once. The ten most abundant clones make up 37% of the sample. RNA was isolated from bulk unsorted tissue, and RNA quality was assessed with a NanoDrop ND-1000 and an Agilent 2100.

Sequencing input: lung tumor tissue. The receptors derive from a woman in her sixties or seventies with non-small cell lung cancer.

Of note for this clonotype: A much larger clone differs by one base, so this may be a read error. The gene calls are TRBV6-6 and TRBJ2-7; D may be TRBD1 or TRBD2 (5 bases each). This CDR3 has 15 residues. The V end lost 1 base, the J end lost 0 bases, and 10 bases lay between the germline ends. Germline V gives CDR1 MNHNY, CDR2 SVGAGI (reference sequence). The CDR3 loop is CASSYWDGSSYEQYF. In DNA form, the CDR3 reads TGTGCCAGCAGTTACTGGGACGGAAGCTCCTACGAGCAGTACTTC.

About this clonotype itself: Likely a read error: the CDR3 ends without its conserved phenylalanine or tryptophan. The V gene is TRBV12-3 or TRBV12-4, the J gene TRBJ2-5, with 7 bases identical to TRBD2. The CDR3 totals 15 residues. The CDR3 nucleotides are TGTGCCTGCAGTCCCGACGGCGGGAGTGGGAAGACCCAGTACTCC. This translates into CACSPDGGSGKTQYS.

With respect to this clonotype: Compared with germline, one end of the junction differs, possibly owing to a read error. The rearrangement joins TRBV6-1 to TRBJ2-4; D might be TRBD1 (5 bases). CDR1 is MNHNS and CDR2 is SASEGT in the germline V gene. The CDR3 sequence is 13 residues long. For the CDR3, the DNA is TGTGTCAGCAGGGCCCAGGACGGAAACATTCAGTACTTC. Translated: CVSRAQDGNIQYF.

The CDR3 reads CVSSTGTAPMEQYF. DNA for the CDR3: TGTGTTAGCAGTACCGGGACCGCCCCGATGGAGCAGTACTTC. The chain has TRBV6-2 or TRBV6-3 and TRBJ2-7, with D perhaps given as TRBD1 or TRBD2 (5 bases each). Germline V gene data show CDR1 as MNHEY and CDR2 as SVGEGT. CDR3 length: 14 amino acids.

Regarding this clonotype: The junction departs from germline at one end; a sequencing error may be responsible. The chain employs TRBV20-1 and TRBJ2-7; D is unresolved. Germline V gene sequence: CDR1 DFQATT, CDR2 SNEGSKA (reference sequence). The CDR3 loop spans 13 amino acids. The CDR3 spells CSAAALETYEQHF. CDR3 coding DNA: TGCAGTGCCGCTGCCCTGGAGACCTACGAGCAGCACTTC.

This clonotype was observed at least ten times. CDR3 region: CASSSGSTIYF. CDR3 nucleotide sequence: TGTGCCAGCAGTTCAGGGAGCACCATATATTTT. The chain joins TRBV12-3 or TRBV12-4 to TRBJ1-3; TRBD1 is a possible D gene (5 bases). This CDR3 has 11 residues. Deletions cut 4 bases from V and 9 bases from J, with 7 bases between.

With respect to this clonotype: Mismatch with germline at one junction end may stem from a read error. The chain employs TRBV5-4 and TRBJ1-2, with TRBD1 matching over 8 bases. CDR1 is SGHNT, CDR2 YYREEE, per germline (reference sequence). The CDR3 is 14 amino acids. This CDR3 reads CVSIPDRAGYGYTF. CDR3 coding DNA: TGTGTCAGCATCCCGGACAGGGCTGGGTATGGCTACACCTTC.

This clonotype occurred many times. The chain has TRBV5-4 and TRBJ2-1; tentatively, D is TRBD2 (7 bases). The CDR3 has 16 amino acids. With 4 bases removed from V and 5 bases from J, the gap between germline ends came to 19 bases. CDR1 SGHNT and CDR2 YYREEE come from the germline V gene (reference sequence). This CDR3 is CASSPGGGTINNEQFF. As DNA, the CDR3 is TGTGCCAGCAGCCCGGGGGGCGGGACCATCAACAATGAGCAGTTCTTC.

The sample holds many counts of this clonotype. This sequence joins TRBV6-1 and TRBJ1-5; D may be TRBD1 (6 bases). Trimming cost V 6 bases and J 6 bases, with 15 bases left between them. The germline V gene has CDR1 MNHNS and CDR2 SASEGT. CDR3 length: 14 amino acids. The CDR3 DNA reads as TGTGCCAGCAGCACCCAGGGGTCGGCTCAGCCCCAGCATTTT. Amino acid sequence: CASSTQGSAQPQHF.

A remark on this clonotype: One junction end disagrees with the germline gene, perhaps due to a read error. This chain links TRBV11-3 with TRBJ2-1, with 12 bases aligning to TRBD2. Germline values: CDR1 SGHNT, CDR2 YENEEA. This CDR3 contains 17 residues. The CDR3 loop reads CASSLKLTSGSRNEQFF. The CDR3 region has the DNA TGCGCCAGCAGCTTAAAGTTGACTAGCGGGAGTCGCAATGAGCAGTTCTTC.

This sequence joins TRBV28 and TRBJ2-1; unclear D gene. The germline V gene encodes CDR1 MDHEN and CDR2 SYDVKM. This CDR3 is built from 15 residues. V was clipped by 8 bases and J by 2 bases, with 16 bases between them. The CDR3 DNA follows: TGTGCCAGCCGTTCAGTGGGCATGACCTACAATGAGCAGTTCTTC. As protein: CASRSVGMTYNEQFF. The full variable domain, completed using reference TRBV28 and TRBJ2-1, is DVKVTQSSRYLVKRTGEKVFLECVQDMDHENMFWYRQDPGLGLRLIYFSYDVKMKEKGDIPEGYSVSREKKERFSLILESASTNQTSMYLCASRSVGMTYNEQFFGPGTRLTVL.

With respect to this clonotype: This may stem from a read error, because a much larger clone lies one nucleotide away. The chain's CDR3 is CASSRSNTEALF. In DNA form, the CDR3 reads TGTGCCAGCAGCCGTAGTAACACTGAAGCTTTGTTT. The chain has TRBV6-2 or TRBV6-3 and TRBJ1-1; unclear D gene. Per germline, CDR1 MNHEY and CDR2 SVGEGT. The CDR3 loop spans 12 amino acids.

About this clonotype itself: Possible read error: a much larger clone is one base away. The V and J genes are TRBV6-6 and TRBJ1-4, with a possible D match to TRBD1 (6 bases). This CDR3 region has 15 residues. Trimming stripped 4 bases from V and 3 bases from J, with 12 bases between. Germline V gene sequence: CDR1 MNHNY, CDR2 SVGAGI (reference sequence). CDR3 nucleotides: TGTGCCAGCAGTTCCCAGACAGGTCCTAATGAAAAACTGTTTTTT. It encodes CASSSQTGPNEKLFF.

On this clonotype: This CDR3 is missing its conserved last phenylalanine or tryptophan, likely due to a read error. This chain connects TRBV11-2 to TRBJ2-7; 8 bases are a match to TRBD2. The germline gives CDR1 SGHAT, CDR2 FQNNGV. This CDR3 comprises 15 residues. The CDR3 region is CVSSYGTSASYEQYL. CDR3 DNA: TGTGTCAGCAGCTACGGGACTAGTGCGAGCTACGAGCAGTACTTA.

Details on this clonotype: A read error is possible here, since a much larger clone lies one base away. The gene calls are TRBV9 and TRBJ1-4; D remains unclear. Germline lookup yields CDR1 SGDLS and CDR2 YYNGEE. The V end lost 0 bases, the J end lost 1 base, and 4 bases lay between the germline ends. The CDR3 is made up of 14 amino acids. The CDR3 sequence: CASSVGRTNEKLFF. The CDR3 DNA reads as TGTGCCAGCAGCGTAGGGAGAACTAATGAAAAACTGTTTTTT.

Comments on this clonotype: One base away lies a much larger clone, so this may be a sequencing read error. This chain links TRBV5-5 with TRBJ1-5; D is uncertain. Germline CDR1 and CDR2: SGHKS and YYEKEE (reference sequence). The CDR3 has 20 residues. CDR3 in DNA: TGTGCCAGCGGCTTGAAATTTAGGCCCGCGGCATCTGGCGGCAATCAGCCCCAGCATTTT. This translates into CASGLKFRPAASGGNQPQHF.

The chain carries TRBV20-1 and TRBJ2-3, with D possibly being TRBD1 or TRBD2 (5 bases each). CDR3 size: 15 residues. Germline V gene data show CDR1 as DFQATT and CDR2 as SNEGSKA (reference sequence). The CDR3 DNA is TGCAGAGTTATTTCTAGTGGGGGAAACACAGATACGCAGTATTTT. Protein: CRVISSGGNTDTQYF.

As concerns this clonotype: The junction departs from the called germline gene at one end, perhaps through a read error. The chain employs TRBV4-3 and TRBJ2-5, with D hard to call. The CDR3 spans 17 residues. In germline, CDR1 is LGHNA, CDR2 YSLEER. This chain's CDR3 is CASSQGRSSRKKENQCF. The CDR3 DNA sequence: TGCGCCAGCAGTCAAGGCCGGAGCTCCCGGAAAAAAGAGAACCAGTGCTTC.

Concerning this clonotype: One base away lies a much larger clone, so this may be a sequencing read error. The rearrangement links TRBV30 to TRBJ2-7; no reliable D call. V lost 5 bases and J lost 5, with 13 bases in between. Germline V lookup: CDR1 GTSNPN, CDR2 SVGIG (reference sequence). CDR3 size: 12 residues. CDR3 in amino acids: CAWGEALDEQYF. DNA for the CDR3: TGTGCCTGGGGAGAGGCCCTCGACGAGCAGTACTTC.

A single count supports this clonotype. One junction end disagrees with the germline gene, perhaps due to a read error. The chain carries TRBV4-3 and TRBJ2-7, with 7 bases lining up with TRBD1. CDR1 and CDR2 (germline): LGHNA, YSLEER. CDR3 length equals 16 residues. The CDR3 DNA reads as TGCGCTAGCAGCCAAGGTTATGATGACAGGGTCGACGAGCAGTACTTC. This encodes CASSQGYDDRVDEQYF.

In regard to this clonotype: Since no conserved phenylalanine or tryptophan closes the CDR3, a read error is the likely cause. Because the CDR3's place on the DNA is in doubt, the DNA is left out and the CDR3 is given as listed by TCRdb. V and J are TRBV11-3 and TRBJ2-3. The CDR3 has 13 amino acids, counting both end residues. Looked up from germline, CDR1 is SGHNT and CDR2 is YENEEA. The CDR3 is CASRKSQGDTHNL.

Points on this clonotype: At one end the junction does not follow the germline gene, possibly because of a read error. The chain combines TRBV20-1 with TRBJ1-6; TRBD1 agrees at 7 bases. The germline V gene has CDR1 DFQATT and CDR2 SNEGSKA (reference sequence). This CDR3 contains 15 residues. The CDR3 nucleotides are TGCAGTGCTACAATTGGGGACAGAGCGAGTTCACCCTTCCACTTT. Translating it yields CSATIGDRASSPFHF.

This clonotype was seen a few times. A much bigger clone sits one base away, suggesting this may be a read error. J is TRBJ1-1 and V is TRBV20-1, with D perhaps matching TRBD1 (5 bases). CDR1 and CDR2 from the germline V gene are DFQATT and SNEGSKA (reference sequence). CDR3 length: 13 residues. CDR3 in DNA: TGCAGTGCTCGGGCCACCCGGGGCGCTGAAGCTTCCTTT. The encoded protein is CSARATRGAEASF.

Notes on this clonotype: One base away lies a much larger clone, so this may be a sequencing read error. The chain is built from TRBV6-5 and TRBJ1-2, with unresolved D. The V gene lost 0 bases and the J gene lost 4 bases, with 9 bases spanning the gap. The CDR3 length is 14 residues. Germline values: CDR1 MNHEY, CDR2 SVGAGI. The CDR3 DNA is TGTGCCAGCAGTTACTCGTTCGAGCTCTATGGCTACACCTTC. This gives the protein CASSYSFELYGYTF.

This clonotype showed up just a few times. Given the absence of the conserved phenylalanine or tryptophan at the CDR3 end, a read error is likely. Here the CDR3 DNA reads TGCGCCAGCAGCTTGAACGGCTATGACTACACCTCC. Translated, it gives CASSLNGYDYTS. The chain links TRBV5-1 to TRBJ1-2; D gene ambiguous. From germline, CDR1 is SGHRS and CDR2 YFSETQ. This CDR3 has 12 residues.